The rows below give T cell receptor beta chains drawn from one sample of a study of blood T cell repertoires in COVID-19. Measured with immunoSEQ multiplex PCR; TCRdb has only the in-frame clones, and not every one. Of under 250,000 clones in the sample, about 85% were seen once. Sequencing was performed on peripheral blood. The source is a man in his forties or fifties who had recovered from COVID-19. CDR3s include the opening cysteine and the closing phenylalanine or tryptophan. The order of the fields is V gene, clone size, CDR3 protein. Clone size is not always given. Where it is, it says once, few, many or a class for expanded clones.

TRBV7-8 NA CASSLSGGYWAYEQYF
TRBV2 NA CASTGNRGKNEKLFF
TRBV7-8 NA CASSLGWTVMNTEAFF
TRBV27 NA CASSLSRAARTGELFF
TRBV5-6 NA CASSSGQGPSYEQYF
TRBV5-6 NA CASSLRRNTEAFF
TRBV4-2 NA CASSQEAGRGTGELFF
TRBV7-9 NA CASSLEKQGHREQYF
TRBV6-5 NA CASSWRRANEQYF
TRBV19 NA CATLKREGLQSEQFF
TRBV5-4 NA CASSLGQGASGPNYEQYF
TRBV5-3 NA CARSIAGDPYEQYF
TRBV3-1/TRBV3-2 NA CASSQDVRTGGYNEQFF
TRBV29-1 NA CSVEGLAGGSTYEQYF
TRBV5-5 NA CASSNLSGPYNEQFF
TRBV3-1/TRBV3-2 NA CASSQRGQGLQETQYF
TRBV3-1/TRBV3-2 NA CASREGQGSYEQYF
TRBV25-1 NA CASSEYGQGTGNTIYF
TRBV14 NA CASSPTGSSGNTIYF
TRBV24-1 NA CATSEGTFTQYF
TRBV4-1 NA CASSQDGGENYGYTF
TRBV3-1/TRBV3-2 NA CASSHHDRVTTEAFF
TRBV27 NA CASSPSDRRQETQYF
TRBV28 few CASSPGGPRNQPQHF
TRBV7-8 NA CASTQTPLNTEAFF
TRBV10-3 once CAISDSADTQYF
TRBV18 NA CASSPSGHPFSSYEQYF
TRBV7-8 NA CASSLDGGQNEKLFF
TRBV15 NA CATSRWGQEQETQYF
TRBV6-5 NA CASRKGSNNYGYTF
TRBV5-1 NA CASSPGGSNTGELFF
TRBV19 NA CASSIFLRASGEEQYF
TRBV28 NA CASTSGGGPTNEKLFF
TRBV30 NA CAGTSQGNEQYF
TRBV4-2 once CASSQDPGGGTDTQYF
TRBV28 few CASTRQGGFGNTIYF
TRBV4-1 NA CASSQDPGGGRYEQYF
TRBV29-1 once CSGNRGSYNEQFF
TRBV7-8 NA CASSRGAGGSYEQYF
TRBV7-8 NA CASSTRLAGYEQYF
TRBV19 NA CASSTGTASSNQPQHF
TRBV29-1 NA CSAGQGASASEQYF
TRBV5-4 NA CASSWGLAGVGNEQFF
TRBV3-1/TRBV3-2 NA CASSRITGVAGELFF
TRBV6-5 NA CASRTLASAYNEQFF
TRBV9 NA CASSTSLSGGGDTQYF
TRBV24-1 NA CATSDLDQGLGETQYF
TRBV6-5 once CASSFRTPNNSPLHF
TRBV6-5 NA CATSGTENTGELFF
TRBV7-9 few CASSSRTSGGNDEQFF
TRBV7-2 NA CASSLAQGFYEQYF
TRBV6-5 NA CASRASGRSTDTQYF
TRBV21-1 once CASSTERLPDQETQYF